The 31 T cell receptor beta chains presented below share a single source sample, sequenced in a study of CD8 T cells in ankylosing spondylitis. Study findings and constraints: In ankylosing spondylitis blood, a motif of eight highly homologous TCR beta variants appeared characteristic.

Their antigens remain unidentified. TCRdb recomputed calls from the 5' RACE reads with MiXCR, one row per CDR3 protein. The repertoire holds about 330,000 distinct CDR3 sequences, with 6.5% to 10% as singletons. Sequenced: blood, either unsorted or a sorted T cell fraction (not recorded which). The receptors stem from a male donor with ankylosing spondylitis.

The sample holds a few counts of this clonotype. CDR3 nucleotides: TGTGCCAGCAGTTTAGGGCTAGGAGGCACAGATACGCAGTATTTT. Protein product: CASSLGLGGTDTQYF. The chain has TRBV27 and TRBJ2-3, with no clear D. Germline assignment: CDR1 MNHEY and CDR2 SMNVEV (reference sequence). This CDR3 region has 15 residues. Trimming pared 2 bases from V and 1 base from J, leaving 10 bases between.

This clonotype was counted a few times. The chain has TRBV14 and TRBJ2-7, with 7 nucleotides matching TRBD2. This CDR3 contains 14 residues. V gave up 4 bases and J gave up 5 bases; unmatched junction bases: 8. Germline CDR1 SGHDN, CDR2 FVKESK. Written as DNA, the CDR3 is TGTGCCAGCAGCCCTCGTAGGACTAGTAACGAGCAGTACTTC. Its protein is CASSPRRTSNEQYF.

The CDR3 bases are TGTGCCAGCTCCCCCGGACAGGGGGCGAAACCCCAGCATTTT. Encoded protein: CASSPGQGAKPQHF. The chain is built from TRBV18 and TRBJ1-5, with TRBD1 matching 11 bases. The junction had 8 bases not matched to a gene; V was cut back by 6 bases and J by 10 bases. Per the germline V gene, CDR1 is KGHSH and CDR2 is LQKENI. This CDR3 has 14 residues.

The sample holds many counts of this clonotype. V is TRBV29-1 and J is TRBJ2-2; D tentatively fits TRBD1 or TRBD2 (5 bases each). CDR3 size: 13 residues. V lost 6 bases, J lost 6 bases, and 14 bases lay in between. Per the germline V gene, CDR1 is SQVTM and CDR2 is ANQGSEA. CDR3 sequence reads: CSVPGTTAGELFF. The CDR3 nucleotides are TGCAGCGTACCCGGGACCACTGCCGGGGAGCTGTTTTTT.

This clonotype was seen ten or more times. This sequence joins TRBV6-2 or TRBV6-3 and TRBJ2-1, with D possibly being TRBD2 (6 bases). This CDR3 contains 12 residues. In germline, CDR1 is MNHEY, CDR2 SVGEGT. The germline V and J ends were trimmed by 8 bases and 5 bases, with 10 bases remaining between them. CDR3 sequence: CASLAGHNEQFF. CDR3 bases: TGTGCCAGCCTCGCGGGGCACAATGAGCAGTTCTTC.

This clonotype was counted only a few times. The CDR3 DNA sequence: TGTGCCAGCAGTTTCGGGGACAGGAACACTGAAGCTTTCTTT. Its translation: CASSFGDRNTEAFF. This chain connects TRBV28 to TRBJ1-1; TRBD1 matches 7 bases. Germline CDR1 is MDHEN and CDR2 is SYDVKM. With V trimmed by 3 bases and J by 1 base, 2 bases remained unmatched. CDR3 length: 14 amino acids.

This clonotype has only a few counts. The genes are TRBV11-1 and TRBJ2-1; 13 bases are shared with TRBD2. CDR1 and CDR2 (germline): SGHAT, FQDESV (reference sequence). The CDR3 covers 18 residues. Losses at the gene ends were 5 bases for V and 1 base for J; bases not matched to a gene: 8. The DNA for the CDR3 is TGTGCCAGCAGCCCCCGGACTAGCGGGAGAGGTTCCTACAATGAGCAGTTCTTC. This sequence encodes CASSPRTSGRGSYNEQFF.

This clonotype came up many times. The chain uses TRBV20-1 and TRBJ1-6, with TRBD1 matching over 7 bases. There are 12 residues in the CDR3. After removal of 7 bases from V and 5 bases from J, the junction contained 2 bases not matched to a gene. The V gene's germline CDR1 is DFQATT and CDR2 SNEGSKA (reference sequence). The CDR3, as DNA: TGCAGTGGAGGACAGGATAATTCACCCCTCCACTTT. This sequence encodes CSGGQDNSPLHF.

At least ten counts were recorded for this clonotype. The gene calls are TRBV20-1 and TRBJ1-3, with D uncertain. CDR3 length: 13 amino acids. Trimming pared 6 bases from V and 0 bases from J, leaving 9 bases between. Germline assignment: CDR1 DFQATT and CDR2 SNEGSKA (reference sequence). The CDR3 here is CSAVVGSGNTIYF. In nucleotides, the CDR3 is TGCAGTGCCGTGGTTGGCTCTGGAAACACCATATATTTT.

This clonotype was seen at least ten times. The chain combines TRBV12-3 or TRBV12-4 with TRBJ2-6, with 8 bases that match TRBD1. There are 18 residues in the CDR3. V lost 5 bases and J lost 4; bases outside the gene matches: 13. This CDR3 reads CASSPRQGALRGANVLTF. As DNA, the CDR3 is TGTGCCAGCAGTCCCAGGCAGGGGGCCCTAAGGGGGGCCAACGTCCTGACTTTC.

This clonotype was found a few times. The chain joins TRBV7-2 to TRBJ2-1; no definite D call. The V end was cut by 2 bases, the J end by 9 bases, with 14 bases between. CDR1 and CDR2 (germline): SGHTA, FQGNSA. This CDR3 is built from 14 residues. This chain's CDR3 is CASSLPSPGFEQFF. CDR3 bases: TGTGCCAGCAGCTTACCCTCGCCCGGTTTTGAGCAGTTCTTC.

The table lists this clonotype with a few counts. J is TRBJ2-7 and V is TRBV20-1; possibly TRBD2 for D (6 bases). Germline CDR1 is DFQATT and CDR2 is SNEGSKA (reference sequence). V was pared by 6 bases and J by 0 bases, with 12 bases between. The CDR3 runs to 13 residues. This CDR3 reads CSALAGSSYEQYF. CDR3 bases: TGCAGTGCCCTGGCGGGGAGCTCCTACGAGCAGTACTTC.

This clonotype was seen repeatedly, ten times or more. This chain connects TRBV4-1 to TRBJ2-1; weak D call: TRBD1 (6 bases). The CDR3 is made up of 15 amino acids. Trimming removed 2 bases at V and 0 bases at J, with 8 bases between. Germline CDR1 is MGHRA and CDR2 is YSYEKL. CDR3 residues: CASSQRGGSYNEQFF. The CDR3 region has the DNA TGCGCCAGCAGCCAACGAGGGGGCTCCTACAATGAGCAGTTCTTC.

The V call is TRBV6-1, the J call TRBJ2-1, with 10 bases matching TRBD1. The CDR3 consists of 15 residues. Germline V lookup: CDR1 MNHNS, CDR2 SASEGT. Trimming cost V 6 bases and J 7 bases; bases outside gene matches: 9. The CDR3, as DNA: TGTGCCAGCAGAAGCGAGGGACAGGGGTGGAATGAGCAGTTCTTC. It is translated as CASRSEGQGWNEQFF.

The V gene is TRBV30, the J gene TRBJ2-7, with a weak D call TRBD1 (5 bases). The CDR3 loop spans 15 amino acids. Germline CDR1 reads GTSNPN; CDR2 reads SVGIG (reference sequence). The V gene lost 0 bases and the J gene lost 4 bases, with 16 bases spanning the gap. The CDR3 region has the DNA TGTGCCTGGAGTGTTCGACAGCGTCCTTGGTACGAGCAGTACTTC. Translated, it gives CAWSVRQRPWYEQYF.

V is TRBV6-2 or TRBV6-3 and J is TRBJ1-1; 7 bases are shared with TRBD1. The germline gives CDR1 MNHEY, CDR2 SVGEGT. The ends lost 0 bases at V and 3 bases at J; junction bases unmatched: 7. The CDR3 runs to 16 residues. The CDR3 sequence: CASSYSRTGSHTEAFF. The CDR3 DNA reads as TGTGCCAGCAGTTACTCGAGGACAGGATCCCACACTGAAGCTTTCTTT.

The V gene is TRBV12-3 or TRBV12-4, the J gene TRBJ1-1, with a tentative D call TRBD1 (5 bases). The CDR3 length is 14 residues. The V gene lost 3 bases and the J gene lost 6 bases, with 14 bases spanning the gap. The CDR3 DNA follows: TGTGCCAGCAGTTTTGGGGGGTATGGCGCTGAAGCTTTCTTT. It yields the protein CASSFGGYGAEAFF.

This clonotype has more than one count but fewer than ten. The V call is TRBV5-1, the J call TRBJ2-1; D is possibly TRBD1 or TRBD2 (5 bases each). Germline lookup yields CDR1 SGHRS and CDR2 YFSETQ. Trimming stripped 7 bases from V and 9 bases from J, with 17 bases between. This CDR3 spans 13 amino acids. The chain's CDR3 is CASGAGGRREQFF. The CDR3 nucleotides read TGCGCCAGCGGGGCCGGCGGGCGGCGTGAGCAGTTCTTC.

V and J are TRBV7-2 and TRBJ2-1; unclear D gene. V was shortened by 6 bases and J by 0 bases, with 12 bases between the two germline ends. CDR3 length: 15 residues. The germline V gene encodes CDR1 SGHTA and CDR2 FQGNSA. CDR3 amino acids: CASRYISSSYNEQFF. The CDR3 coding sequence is TGTGCCAGCAGATACATATCGAGCTCCTACAATGAGCAGTTCTTC.

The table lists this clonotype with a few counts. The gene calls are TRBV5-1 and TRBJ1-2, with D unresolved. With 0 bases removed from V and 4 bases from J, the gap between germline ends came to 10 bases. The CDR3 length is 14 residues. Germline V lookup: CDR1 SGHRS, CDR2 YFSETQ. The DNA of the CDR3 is TGCGCCAGCAGCTTGGCCGAGGGCCTCTATGGCTACACCTTC. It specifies CASSLAEGLYGYTF.

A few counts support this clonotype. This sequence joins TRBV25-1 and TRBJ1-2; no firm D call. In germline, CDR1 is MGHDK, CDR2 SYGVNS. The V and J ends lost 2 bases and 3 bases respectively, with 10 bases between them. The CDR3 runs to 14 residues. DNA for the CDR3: TGTGCCAGCAGTGAACCCTATGGCTACTATGGCTACACCTTC. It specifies CASSEPYGYYGYTF.

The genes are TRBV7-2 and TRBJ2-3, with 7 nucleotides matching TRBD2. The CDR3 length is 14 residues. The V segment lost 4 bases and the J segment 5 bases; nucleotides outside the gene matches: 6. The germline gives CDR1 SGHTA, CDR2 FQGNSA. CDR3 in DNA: TGTGCCAGCAGCTGGGCGGGAGTGGGAGATACGCAGTATTTT. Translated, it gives CASSWAGVGDTQYF. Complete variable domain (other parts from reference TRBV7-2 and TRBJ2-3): GAGVSQSPSNKVTEKGKDVELRCDPISGHTALYWYRQSLGQGLEFLIYFQGNSAPDKSGLPSDRFSAERTGGSVSTLTIQRTQQEDSAVYLCASSWAGVGDTQYFGPGTRLTVL.

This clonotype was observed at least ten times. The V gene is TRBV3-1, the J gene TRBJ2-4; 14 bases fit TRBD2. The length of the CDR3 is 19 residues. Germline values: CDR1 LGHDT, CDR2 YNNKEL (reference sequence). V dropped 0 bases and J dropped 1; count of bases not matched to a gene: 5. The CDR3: CASSQEGTSGSVAKNIQYF. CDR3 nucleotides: TGTGCCAGCAGCCAAGAAGGGACTAGCGGGAGCGTGGCCAAAAACATTCAGTACTTC.

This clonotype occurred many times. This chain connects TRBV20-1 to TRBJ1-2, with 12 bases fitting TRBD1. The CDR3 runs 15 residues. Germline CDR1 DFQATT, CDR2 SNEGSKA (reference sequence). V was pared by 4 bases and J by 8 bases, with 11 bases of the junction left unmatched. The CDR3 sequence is CSAIPGQGALKGYTF. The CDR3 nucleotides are TGCAGTGCTATTCCGGGACAGGGGGCATTGAAAGGCTACACCTTC.

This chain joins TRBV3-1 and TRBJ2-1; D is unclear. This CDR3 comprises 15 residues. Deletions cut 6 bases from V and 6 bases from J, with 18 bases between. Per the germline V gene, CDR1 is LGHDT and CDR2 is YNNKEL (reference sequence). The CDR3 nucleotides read TGTGCCAGCAGGGGCAGTCGTATCAGAAGCAATGAGCAGTTCTTC. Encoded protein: CASRGSRIRSNEQFF.

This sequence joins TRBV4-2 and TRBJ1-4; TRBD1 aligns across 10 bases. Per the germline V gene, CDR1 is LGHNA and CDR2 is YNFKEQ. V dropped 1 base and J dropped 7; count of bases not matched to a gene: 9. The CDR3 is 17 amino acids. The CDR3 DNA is TGTGCCAGCAGCCAAGCTCCCCGGACAGGGGGATTTGAAAAACTGTTTTTT. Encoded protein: CASSQAPRTGGFEKLFF.

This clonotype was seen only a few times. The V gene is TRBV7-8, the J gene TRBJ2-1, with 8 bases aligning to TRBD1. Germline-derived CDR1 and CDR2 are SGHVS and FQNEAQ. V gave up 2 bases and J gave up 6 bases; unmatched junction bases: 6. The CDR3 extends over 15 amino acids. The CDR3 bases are TGTGCCAGCAGCTTACTACAGGGGGTATTCAATGAGCAGTTCTTC. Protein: CASSLLQGVFNEQFF.

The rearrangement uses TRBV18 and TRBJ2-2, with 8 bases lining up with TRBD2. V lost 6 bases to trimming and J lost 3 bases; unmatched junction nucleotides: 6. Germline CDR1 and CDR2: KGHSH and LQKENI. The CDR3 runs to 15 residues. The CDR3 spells CASSLTSADTGELFF. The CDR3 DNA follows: TGTGCCAGCTCCCTGACTAGCGCCGACACCGGGGAGCTGTTTTTT.

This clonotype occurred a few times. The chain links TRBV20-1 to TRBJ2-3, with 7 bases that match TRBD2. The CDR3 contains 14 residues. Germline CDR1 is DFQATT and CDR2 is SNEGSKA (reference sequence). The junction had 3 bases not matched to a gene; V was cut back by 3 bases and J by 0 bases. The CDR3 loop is CSASLAVSTDTQYF. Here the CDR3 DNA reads TGCAGTGCTAGTCTAGCGGTTAGCACAGATACGCAGTATTTT.

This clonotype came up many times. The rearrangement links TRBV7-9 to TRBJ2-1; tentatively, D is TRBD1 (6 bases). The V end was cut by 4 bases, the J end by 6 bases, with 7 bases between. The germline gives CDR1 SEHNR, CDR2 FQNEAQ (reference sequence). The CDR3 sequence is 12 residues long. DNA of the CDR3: TGTGCCAGCAGCTCCAGGGGCAATGAGCAGTTCTTC. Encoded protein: CASSSRGNEQFF.

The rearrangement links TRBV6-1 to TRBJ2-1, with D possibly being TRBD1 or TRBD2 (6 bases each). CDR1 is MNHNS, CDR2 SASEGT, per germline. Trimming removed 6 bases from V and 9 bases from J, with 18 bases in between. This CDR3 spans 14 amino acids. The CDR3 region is CASRRQAGRLEQFF. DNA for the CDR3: TGTGCCAGCAGACGACAGGCGGGAAGGCTTGAGCAGTTCTTC.